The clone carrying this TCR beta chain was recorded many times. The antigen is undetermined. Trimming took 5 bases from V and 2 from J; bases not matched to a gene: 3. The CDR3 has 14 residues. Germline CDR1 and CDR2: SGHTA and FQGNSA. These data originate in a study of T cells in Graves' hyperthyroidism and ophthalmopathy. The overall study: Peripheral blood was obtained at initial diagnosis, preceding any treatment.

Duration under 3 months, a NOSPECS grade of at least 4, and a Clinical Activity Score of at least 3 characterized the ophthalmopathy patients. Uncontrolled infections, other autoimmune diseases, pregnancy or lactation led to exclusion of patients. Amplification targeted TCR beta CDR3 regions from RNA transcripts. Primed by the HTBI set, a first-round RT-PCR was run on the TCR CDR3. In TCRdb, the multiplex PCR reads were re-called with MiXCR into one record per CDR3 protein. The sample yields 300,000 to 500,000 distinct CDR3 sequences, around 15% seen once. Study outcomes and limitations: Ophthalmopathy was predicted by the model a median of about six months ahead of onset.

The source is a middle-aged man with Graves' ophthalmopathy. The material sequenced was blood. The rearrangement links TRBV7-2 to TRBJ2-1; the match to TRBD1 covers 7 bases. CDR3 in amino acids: CASSRQGAYNEQFF. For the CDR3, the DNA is TGTGCCAGCAGCCGACAGGGAGCCTACAATGAGCAGTTCTTC.